This TCR beta chain came from a study of regulatory T cells in long-lasting Graves disease. Time point specified: persistent/refractory GD, antithyroid drugs over 5 years with positive TRAb. There was RNA extracted from PBMCs, and the TCR library was made from it. The study, taken as a whole, reports: Favoring TRBV28, TRBJ1-2 and TRBJ2-5 was a feature seen in persistent disease.

Points on this clonotype: What it binds is not known.

With 0 bases clipped from V and 3 bases from J, the junction kept 4 bases outside the gene matches. Germline V gene sequence: CDR1 SGHDN, CDR2 FVKESK. The CDR3 covers 16 residues. Construction of the TCR beta libraries employed iRepertoire HTBI primers in conjunction with Arm-PCR of CDR3 regions. TCRdb called the multiplex PCR reads again in MiXCR, with one record for every CDR3 protein. The data hold 700,000 or so distinct CDR3 sequences, with around 30% observed a single time. The sequences come from peripheral blood mononuclear cells (PBMCs), collected when the disease was refractory, from a patient treated with antithyroid drugs. The gene calls are TRBV14 and TRBJ1-1; TRBD1 aligns across 10 bases. This sequence was found in a female donor with Graves disease. DNA for the CDR3: TGTGCCAGCAGCCAAGATCAGGGACAGGGGTACACTGAAGCTTTCTTT. Its protein product is CASSQDQGQGYTEAFF. Drawing the rest from reference TRBV14 and TRBJ1-1, the complete variable domain is EAGVTQFPSHSVIEKGQTVTLRCDPISGHDNLYWYRRVMGKEIKFLLHFVKESKQDESGMPNNRFLAERTGGTYSTLKVQPAELEDSGVYFCASSQDQGQGYTEAFFGQGTRLTVV.